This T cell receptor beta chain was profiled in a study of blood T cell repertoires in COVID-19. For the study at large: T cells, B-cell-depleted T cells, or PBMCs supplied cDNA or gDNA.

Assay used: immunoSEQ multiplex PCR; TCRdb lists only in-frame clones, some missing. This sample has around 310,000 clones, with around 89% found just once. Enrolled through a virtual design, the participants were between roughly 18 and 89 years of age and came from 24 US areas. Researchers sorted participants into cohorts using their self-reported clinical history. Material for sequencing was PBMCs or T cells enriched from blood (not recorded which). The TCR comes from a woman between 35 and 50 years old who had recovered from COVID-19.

The CDR3 DNA sequence: TGTGCCAGCGGCGGGGGGTCCCGGGACACTGAAGCTTTCTTT. The encoded protein is CASGGGSRDTEAFF. This chain connects TRBV21-1 to TRBJ1-1. TRBV21-1 is termed a pseudogene. CDR3 length: 14 residues.